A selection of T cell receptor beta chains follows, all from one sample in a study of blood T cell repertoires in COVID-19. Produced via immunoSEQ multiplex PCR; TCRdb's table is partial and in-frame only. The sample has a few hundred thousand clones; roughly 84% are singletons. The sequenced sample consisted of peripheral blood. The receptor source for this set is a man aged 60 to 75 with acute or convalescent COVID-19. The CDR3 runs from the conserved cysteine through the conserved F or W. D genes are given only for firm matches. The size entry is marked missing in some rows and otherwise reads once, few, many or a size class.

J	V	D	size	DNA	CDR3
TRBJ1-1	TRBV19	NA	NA	TGTGCCAGTGGGGAGGGGCGATGGCAGAACACTGAAGCTTTCTTT	CASGEGRWQNTEAFF
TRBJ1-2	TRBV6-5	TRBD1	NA	TGTGCCAGCAGTCAGGGGGCTGGTGGCTACACCTTC	CASSQGAGGYTF
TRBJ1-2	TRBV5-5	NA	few	TGTGCCAGCAGCTTGGGACCGGAGCAGGGCTACACCTTC	CASSLGPEQGYTF
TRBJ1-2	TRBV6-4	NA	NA	TGTGCCAGCAGTGTAGGACACAACTATGGCTACACCTTC	CASSVGHNYGYTF
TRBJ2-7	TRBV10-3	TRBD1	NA	TGTGCCATCAGTCCCGGGACAGGGTTATACGAGCAGTACTTC	CAISPGTGLYEQYF
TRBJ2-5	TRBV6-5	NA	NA	TGTGCCAGCAATCGGGGTCAGTTCGAGACCCAGTACTTC	CASNRGQFETQYF
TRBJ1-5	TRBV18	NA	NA	TGTGCCAGCTCACCAGGAGCCTCTAGCAATCAGCCCCAGCATTTT	CASSPGASSNQPQHF
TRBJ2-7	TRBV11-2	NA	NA	TGTGCCAGCAGCTTAGATCAGCGAGAATGGCAGTACTTC	CASSLDQREWQYF
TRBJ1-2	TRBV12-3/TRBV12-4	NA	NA	TGTGCCACCAACACCGCTAACTATGGCTACACCTTC	CATNTANYGYTF
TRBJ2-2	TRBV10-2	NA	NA	TGCGCCAGCAGAAGACGGACTCCCACCGGGGAGCTGTTTTTT	CASRRRTPTGELFF
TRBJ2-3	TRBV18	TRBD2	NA	TGTGCCAGCTCACCCACTAGCGGGAGGTCCGCCGATACGCAGTATTTT	CASSPTSGRSADTQYF
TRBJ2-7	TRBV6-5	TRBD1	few	TGTGCCAGCAGTCGGGACAGGGGGGGCTCCTACGAGCAGTACTTC	CASSRDRGGSYEQYF
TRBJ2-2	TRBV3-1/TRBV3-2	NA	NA	TGTGCCAGCACCCTTTTTAGCAGCACCGGGGAGCTGTTTTTT	CASTLFSSTGELFF
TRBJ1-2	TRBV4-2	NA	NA	TGTGCCAGCAGCCAAGATCCCCCCGCAGGCTACTATGGCTACACCTTC	CASSQDPPAGYYGYTF
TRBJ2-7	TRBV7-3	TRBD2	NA	TGTGCCAGGGCTCAGCGGGAGGACCACGAGCAGTACTTC	CARAQREDHEQYF
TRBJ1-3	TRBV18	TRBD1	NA	TGTGCCAGCTCACCACCTGCGACAGGGGCTGGAAACACCATATATTTT	CASSPPATGAGNTIYF
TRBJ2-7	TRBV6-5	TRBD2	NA	TGTGCCAGTCGGACTAGCGGGGCCTCCACCTACGAGCAGTACTTC	CASRTSGASTYEQYF
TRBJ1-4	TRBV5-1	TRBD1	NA	TGCGCCAGCAGCAAAGGACAGGGGCCTAATGAAAAACTGTTTTTT	CASSKGQGPNEKLFF
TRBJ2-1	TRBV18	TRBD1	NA	TGTGCCAGCTCAGACAGGGGGCTGGGGTACAATGAGCAGTTCTTC	CASSDRGLGYNEQFF
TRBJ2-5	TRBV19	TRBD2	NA	TGTGCCAGTAGTACACACCTAGCGGGGGCGAGCCAAGAGACCCAGTACTTC	CASSTHLAGASQETQYF
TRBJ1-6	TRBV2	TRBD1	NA	TGTGCCACTACAGGGGGTTCTTCACCCCTCCACTTT	CATTGGSSPLHF
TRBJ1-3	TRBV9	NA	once	TGTGCCAGCAGCGGCCTCGGCTCTGGAAACACCATATATTTT	CASSGLGSGNTIYF
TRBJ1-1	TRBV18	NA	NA	TGTGCCAGCTCACCGGCAGGGAACACTGAAGCTTTCTTT	CASSPAGNTEAFF
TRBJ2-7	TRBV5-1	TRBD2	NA	TGCGCCAGCAGCCGTGGGACTAGCGGGGCCCGGGGCCACGAGCAGTACTTC	CASSRGTSGARGHEQYF
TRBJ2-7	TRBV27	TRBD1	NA	TGTGCCAGCAGTTTAGGGACAGGGCGCGAGCAGTACTTC	CASSLGTGREQYF
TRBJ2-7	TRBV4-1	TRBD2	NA	TGCGCCAGCAGAGCGAGCGGGGGCCTCTCCTACGAGCAGTACTTC	CASRASGGLSYEQYF
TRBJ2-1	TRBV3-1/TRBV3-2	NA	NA	TGTGCCAGCAGCCAAGATCCGTCTAGCAATGAGCAGTTCTTC	CASSQDPSSNEQFF
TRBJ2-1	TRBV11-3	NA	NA	TGTGCCAGCAGCTTAGGGCCCTACAATGAGCAGTTCTTC	CASSLGPYNEQFF
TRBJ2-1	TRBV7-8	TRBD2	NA	TGTGCCAGCAGCTTAGGTTTAAAGGGACTAGCGGGGGGCAATGAGCAGTTCTTC	CASSLGLKGLAGGNEQFF
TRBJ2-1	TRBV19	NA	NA	TGTGCCAGTAGTGATGGGGCGGCGTCGAGCTCCTACAATGAGCAGTTCTTC	CASSDGAASSSYNEQFF
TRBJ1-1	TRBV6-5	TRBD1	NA	TGTGCCAGCAGGACCGGACAGGGGGGGCCTGAAGCTTTCTTT	CASRTGQGGPEAFF
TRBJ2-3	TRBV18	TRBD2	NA	TGTGCCAGCTCCCCTACTAGCGGGAGTGCTAGCACAGATACGCAGTATTTT	CASSPTSGSASTDTQYF
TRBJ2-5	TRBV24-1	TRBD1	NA	TGTGCCACCAGTGATGGACAGGGGCCTCAAGAGACCCAGTACTTC	CATSDGQGPQETQYF
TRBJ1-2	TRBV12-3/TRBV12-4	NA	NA	TGTGCCAGCAGTCCCAACCGTGGCCTGCCCTACACCTTC	CASSPNRGLPYTF
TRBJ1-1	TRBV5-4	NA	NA	TGTGCCAGCAGCTTGGGAATGGGCAGGATGAACACTGAAGCTTTCTTT	CASSLGMGRMNTEAFF
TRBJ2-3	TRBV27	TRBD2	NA	TGTGCCAGCAGACCTAACAGCGGGGGGCGGACAGATACGCAGTATTTT	CASRPNSGGRTDTQYF
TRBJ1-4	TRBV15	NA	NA	TGTGCCACCAGCAGAGGCCAAACTCCTAATGAAAAACTGTTTTTT	CATSRGQTPNEKLFF
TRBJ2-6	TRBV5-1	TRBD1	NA	TGCGCCAGCAGCCCCGGGACAGGCTTCTCTGGGGCCAACGTCCTGACTTTC	CASSPGTGFSGANVLTF
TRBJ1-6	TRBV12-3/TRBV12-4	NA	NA	TGTGCCAGCAGTCGCGGGGATTCACCCCTCCACTTT	CASSRGDSPLHF
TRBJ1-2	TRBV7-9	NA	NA	TGTGCCAGCAGCCCCGGGCAGGGCCCCTATGGCTACACCTTC	CASSPGQGPYGYTF
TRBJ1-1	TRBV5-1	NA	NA	TGCGCCAGCAGCCCCCGGGGAGCAGGGAACACTGAAGCTTTCTTT	CASSPRGAGNTEAFF
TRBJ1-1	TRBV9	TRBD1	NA	TGTGCCAGCAGCGTAACAACAGGGGAGGACACTGAAGCTTTCTTT	CASSVTTGEDTEAFF
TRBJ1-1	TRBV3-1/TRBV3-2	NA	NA	TGTGCCAGCAATACAGTGAACACTGAAGCTTTCTTT	CASNTVNTEAFF
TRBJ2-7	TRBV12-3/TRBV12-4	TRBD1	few	TGTGCCAGCAGTTTTACGACAGGGGACGAGCAGTACTTC	CASSFTTGDEQYF
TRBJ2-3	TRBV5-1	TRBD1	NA	TGCGCCAGCAGAGAGGGGGCGCTGGTCCCAGATACGCAGTATTTT	CASREGALVPDTQYF
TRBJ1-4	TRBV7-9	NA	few	TGTGCCAGCAGCCCAATGGGGGGGTCTGGCGAAAAACTGTTTTTT	CASSPMGGSGEKLFF
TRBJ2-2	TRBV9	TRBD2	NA	TGTGCCAGCAGCGTAGGCGGGGGAGCGAACACCGGGGAGCTGTTTTTT	CASSVGGGANTGELFF
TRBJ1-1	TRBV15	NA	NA	TGTGCCACCAGTTTATACAGAGAGAACACTGAAGCTTTCTTT	CATSLYRENTEAFF
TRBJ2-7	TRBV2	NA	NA	TGTGCCAGCAGTATACAGGGAGCCGAGCAGTACTTC	CASSIQGAEQYF
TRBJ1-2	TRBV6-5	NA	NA	TGTGCCAGCAGTCAGGCAAAGACAGGAAACTATGGCTACACCTTC	CASSQAKTGNYGYTF
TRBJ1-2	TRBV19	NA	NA	TGTGCCAGTAGTATAGGACAGTTCTATGGCTACACCTTC	CASSIGQFYGYTF
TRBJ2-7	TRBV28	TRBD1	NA	TGTGCCAGCAGTACCTCCGGGACAGCCTCCTACGAGCAGTACTTC	CASSTSGTASYEQYF
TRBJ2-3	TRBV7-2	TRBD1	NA	TGTGCCAGCAGCGTGGACAGGACGGTGGTCACAGATACGCAGTATTTT	CASSVDRTVVTDTQYF
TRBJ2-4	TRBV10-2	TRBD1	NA	TGCGCCAGCAGTGAGCGCCAGGGGGCCGCTTCTAGCTCCAAAAACATTCAGTACTTC	CASSERQGAASSSKNIQYF